This is a list of T cell receptor beta chains from one sample in a study of blood T cell repertoires in COVID-19. Sequenced by immunoSEQ multiplex PCR; TCRdb stores in-frame clones only, minus some. The sample yields under 200,000 clones, approximately 83% seen once. What was sequenced was PBMCs or T cells enriched from blood (not recorded which). Receptors originate from an older woman who had recovered from COVID-19. Both conserved end residues are part of each CDR3. Each record gives: D gene, clone size, J gene, V gene, CDR3 protein, CDR3 DNA. D genes are given only for firm matches. Not every row has a clone size; where given, it reads once, few, many or a size class.

NA	NA	TRBJ2-7	TRBV2	CASSEGSSYEQYF	TGTGCCAGCAGTGAGGGCAGCTCCTACGAGCAGTACTTC
NA	NA	TRBJ1-1	TRBV5-1	CASSSQPRGHENTEAFF	TGCGCCAGCAGTTCTCAGCCGAGGGGACATGAGAACACTGAAGCTTTCTTT
TRBD1	NA	TRBJ1-2	TRBV28	CATLRTGEEFDGYTF	TGTGCCACCCTCCGGACAGGGGAAGAGTTCGATGGCTACACCTTC
NA	NA	TRBJ2-1	TRBV7-6	CASSPSYRTGSSYNEQFF	TGTGCCAGCAGTCCTTCCTATAGGACGGGAAGCTCCTACAATGAGCAGTTCTTC
TRBD2	NA	TRBJ2-2	TRBV18	CASSPPRTSRTGELFF	TGTGCCAGCTCACCACCGAGGACTAGCAGAACCGGGGAGCTGTTTTTT
TRBD2	NA	TRBJ2-2	TRBV19	CASSMLFGRLNTGELFF	TGTGCCAGTAGTATGCTTTTCGGGAGGCTGAACACCGGGGAGCTGTTTTTT
NA	NA	TRBJ1-1	TRBV18	CASSPRQDNTEAFF	TGTGCCAGCTCACCGAGACAGGACAACACTGAAGCTTTCTTT
NA	NA	TRBJ1-2	TRBV11-2	CASSSENYGYTF	TGTGCCAGCAGCTCCGAGAACTATGGCTACACCTTC
NA	NA	TRBJ1-2	TRBV4-1	CASSQDSGGAPYGYTF	TGCGCCAGCAGCCAAGATAGTGGGGGGGCCCCCTATGGCTACACCTTC
NA	NA	TRBJ2-2	TRBV4-2	CASSQETGWNTGELFF	TGTGCCAGCAGCCAAGAAACAGGGTGGAACACCGGGGAGCTGTTTTTT
TRBD2	NA	TRBJ2-7	TRBV10-2	CASRAPGLADYEQYF	TGCGCCAGCAGAGCCCCGGGACTAGCGGATTACGAGCAGTACTTC
TRBD2	NA	TRBJ2-7	TRBV28	CASSRGLAENYEQYF	TGTGCCAGCAGTCGGGGACTAGCGGAAAACTACGAGCAGTACTTC
TRBD1	NA	TRBJ1-1	TRBV5-4	CASKTQGRGAEAFF	TGTGCCAGCAAAACACAGGGGAGAGGAGCTGAAGCTTTCTTT
NA	NA	TRBJ1-2	TRBV24-1	CATSDRQDNYGYTF	TGTGCCACCAGTGATCGACAGGACAACTATGGCTACACCTTC
NA	NA	TRBJ2-7	TRBV2	CASSEELYEQYF	TGTGCCAGCAGTGAAGAGCTCTACGAGCAGTACTTC
TRBD2	NA	TRBJ2-7	TRBV2	CASRPSGSYEQYF	TGTGCCAGCCGGCCTAGCGGGAGTTACGAGCAGTACTTC
NA	once	TRBJ2-1	TRBV11-3	CASSLDFGSEQFF	TGTGCCAGCAGCTTAGACTTCGGGAGTGAGCAGTTCTTC
NA	NA	TRBJ1-4	TRBV2	CASTPGGQGEKLFF	TGTGCCAGCACCCCGGGGGGTCAGGGTGAAAAACTGTTTTTT
TRBD1	NA	TRBJ1-1	TRBV7-9	CASSLVGTGGTEAFF	TGTGCCAGCAGCCTCGTGGGGACAGGGGGCACTGAAGCTTTCTTT
TRBD2	NA	TRBJ2-1	TRBV7-3	CASSAGLAVYNEQFF	TGTGCCAGCAGCGCCGGACTAGCGGTCTACAATGAGCAGTTCTTC
NA	few	TRBJ2-2	TRBV5-4	CASSYTGNTGELFF	TGTGCCAGCAGCTATACAGGGAACACCGGGGAGCTGTTTTTT
TRBD1	NA	TRBJ1-2	TRBV2	CASSGTGTGFYGYTF	TGTGCCAGCAGTGGAACAGGGACAGGTTTCTATGGCTACACCTTC
NA	once	TRBJ2-3	TRBV5-1	CASSLDRAFTDTQYF	TGCGCCAGCAGCTTGGACAGGGCATTCACAGATACGCAGTATTTT
NA	NA	TRBJ1-3	TRBV5-1	CASSVTGTGNTIYF	TGCGCCAGCAGCGTAACAGGGACTGGAAACACCATATATTTT
TRBD2	NA	TRBJ2-3	TRBV18	CASSPTGGPLADTQYF	TGTGCCAGCTCACCGACGGGAGGGCCCCTCGCAGATACGCAGTATTTT
TRBD1	NA	TRBJ1-2	TRBV5-4	CASRLRPGQGISNYGYTF	TGTGCCAGCAGGCTCCGACCGGGACAGGGGATTTCTAACTATGGCTACACCTTC
NA	NA	TRBJ2-1	TRBV5-5	CASSLASGEIRNEQFF	TGTGCCAGCAGCTTGGCTTCGGGGGAGATCCGGAATGAGCAGTTCTTC
TRBD1	NA	TRBJ1-6	TRBV7-9	CASSTRDRTGGSSPLHF	TGTGCCAGCAGCACCCGCGACAGGACAGGGGGCTCTTCACCCCTCCACTTT
TRBD2	NA	TRBJ2-1	TRBV5-1	CASSLDVAGGNEQFF	TGCGCCAGCAGCTTGGATGTAGCGGGAGGGAATGAGCAGTTCTTC
TRBD2	NA	TRBJ2-7	TRBV7-2	CASSLLGLAGGYEQYF	TGTGCCAGCAGCCTTTTGGGACTAGCGGGGGGCTACGAGCAGTACTTC
NA	NA	TRBJ2-7	TRBV11-2	CASSRGYEQYF	TGTGCCAGCAGCAGGGGTTACGAGCAGTACTTC
TRBD1	NA	TRBJ1-1	TRBV10-3	CAISEAGGNTEAFF	TGTGCCATCAGTGAGGCAGGGGGGAACACTGAAGCTTTCTTT
TRBD2	NA	TRBJ2-5	TRBV7-9	CASSLLAGGKETQYF	TGTGCCAGCAGCTTATTGGCGGGGGGCAAAGAGACCCAGTACTTC
NA	NA	TRBJ1-4	TRBV5-1	CASSLANGGDANEKLFF	TGCGCCAGCAGCTTGGCCAACGGGGGGGACGCTAATGAAAAACTGTTTTTT